Each of the 4 T cell receptor beta chains below was sequenced from the same sample in a study of T cell responses to AZD1222 COVID-19 vaccine. The method was immunoSEQ multiplex PCR; TCRdb's version includes in-frame clones alone and lacks a portion of them. The sample shows roughly 86,000 clones, approximately 92% of them seen only once. The specimen was peripheral blood, collected on day 0 of AZD1222 vaccination. The origin of the receptors is an adult in good health.

V usage is TRBV9 and J usage is TRBJ2-7; 7 bases map to TRBD2. CDR1 SGDLS and CDR2 YYNGEE come from the germline V gene. There are 15 residues in the CDR3. After removal of 1 base from V and 3 bases from J, the junction contained 7 bases not matched to a gene. The CDR3 sequence: CASSVTGGSNYEQYF. CDR3 coding DNA: TGTGCCAGCAGCGTAACCGGGGGGTCCAACTACGAGCAGTACTTC.

This chain connects TRBV24-1 to TRBJ2-1; 10 bases line up with TRBD2. With 0 bases clipped from V and 16 bases from J, the junction kept 5 bases outside the gene matches. This CDR3 contains 13 residues. CDR1 and CDR2 from the germline V gene are KGHDR and SFDVKD. The CDR3 region has the DNA TGTGCCACCAGTGATTTGCCTAGCGGGAGAGGTTTCTTC. Amino acids: CATSDLPSGRGFF.

This chain joins TRBV6-2 or TRBV6-3 and TRBJ2-5, with 7 bases matching TRBD2. Losses at the gene ends were 2 bases for V and 4 bases for J; bases not matched to a gene: 13. Germline loops: CDR1 MNHEY, CDR2 SVGEGT. The CDR3 length is 17 residues. Here the CDR3 DNA reads TGTGCCAGCAGTTACGGGGAGGGTAAGGTATTACGAGAGACCCAGTACTTC. Amino acid sequence: CASSYGEGKVLRETQYF.

The J gene is TRBJ2-5, the V gene TRBV6-2 or TRBV6-3; 12 bases align to TRBD2. V gave up 5 bases and J gave up 8 bases; unmatched junction bases: 6. There are 14 residues in the CDR3. CDR1 is MNHEY, CDR2 SVGEGT, per germline. The CDR3 DNA reads as TGTGCCAGCAGTAGGTCTAGCGGGAGGGCAACCCAGTACTTC. This sequence encodes CASSRSSGRATQYF.